The entry below gives a single T cell receptor beta chain sequence along with its context. Its matching antigen is unknown. These data come from a study of T cell responses to AZD1222 COVID-19 vaccine. Study-level background: Pooled samples include second doses given at about 4 or 12 weeks.

Germline V CDR1 and CDR2: SGHNT, YYREEE (reference sequence). V was clipped by 4 bases and J by 0 bases, with 6 bases between them. CDR3 length equals 13 residues. TCRdb's table, derived via immunoSEQ multiplex PCR, lists solely in-frame clones and lacks some. The table has some 90,000 clones, about 88% seen once; the top ten hold about 19%. Study results and caveats: The peak T cell response came first, and repertoires were sampled only after it. Nearly half of unique spike-specific TCRs reportedly avoided B.1.351 and B.1.1.7 mutated regions. Donors, mostly white British, included more females; clonal diversity was possibly underestimated.

The source material was peripheral blood, sampled on day 0 of AZD1222 vaccination. The chain uses TRBV5-4 and TRBJ2-3; D gene ambiguous. The receptor's source is an adult in good health. The CDR3 is CASSVVSTDTQYF. CDR3 in DNA: TGTGCCAGCAGCGTAGTAAGCACAGATACGCAGTATTTT. Supplemented by reference TRBV5-4 and TRBJ2-3, the full variable domain reads ETGVTQSPTHLIKTRGQQVTLRCSSQSGHNTVSWYQQALGQGPQFIFQYYREEENGRGNFPPRFSGLQFPNYSSELNVNALELDDSALYLCASSVVSTDTQYFGPGTRLTVL.